This T cell receptor (beta chain) was sequenced in a study of technical replicates of blood from a handful of donors (dated by TCRdb to between 2016 and 2019). As regards this clone: Its antigen is currently not known. No qualities accompany the bases; no much larger clone lies one base away.

The library was built by means of the immunoSEQ multiplex PCR assay. Entries here come from immuneACCESS through TCRdb and include only in-frame sequences with V and J called. Some clones fail to appear in such tables; in the studies checked, an unresolved V gene covers under half of the shortfall, and the cause of the remainder is unknown. Within this sample are tens of thousands of clones, with 91% of them counted one time only. The ten largest account for 0.39% of the sample. The CDR3 runs 14 residues from the cysteine to the phenylalanine. Of the read, only the CDR3 DNA is kept; its 42 bases are in frame from base 1. V trim: 7 bases; J trim: 4 bases; unmatched bases: 7. Via the germline V gene (reference sequence), CDR1 is SGHNT and CDR2 YYREEE.

Sequencing was performed on T cells isolated from PBMCs. Recombination joined TRBV5-4 with TRBJ2-3; 9 bases in the middle match TRBD2. This TCR came from a human donor in good health. The sequenced DNA is TGTGCCAGCGAGGCGGGAGGGCGGGCAGATACGCAGTATTTT. The translation is CASEAGGRADTQYF.